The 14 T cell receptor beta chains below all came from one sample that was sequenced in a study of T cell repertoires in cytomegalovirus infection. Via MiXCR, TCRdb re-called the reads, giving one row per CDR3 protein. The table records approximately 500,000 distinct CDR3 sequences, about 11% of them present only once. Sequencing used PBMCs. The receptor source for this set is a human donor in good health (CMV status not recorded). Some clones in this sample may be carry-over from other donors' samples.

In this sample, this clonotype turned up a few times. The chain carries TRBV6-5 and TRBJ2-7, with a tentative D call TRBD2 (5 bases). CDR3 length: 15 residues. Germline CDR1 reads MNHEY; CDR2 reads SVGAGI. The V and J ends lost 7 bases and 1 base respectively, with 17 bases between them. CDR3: CASTQAFEGSYEQYF. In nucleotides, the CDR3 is TGTGCCAGCACCCAAGCGTTCGAGGGATCCTACGAGCAGTACTTC.

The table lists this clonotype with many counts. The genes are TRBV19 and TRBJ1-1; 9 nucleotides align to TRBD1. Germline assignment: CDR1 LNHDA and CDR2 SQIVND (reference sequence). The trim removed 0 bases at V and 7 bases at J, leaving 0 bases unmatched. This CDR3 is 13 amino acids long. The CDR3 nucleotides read TGTGCCAGTAGTATAGAGGGACAGGGTGAAGCTTTCTTT. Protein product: CASSIEGQGEAFF.

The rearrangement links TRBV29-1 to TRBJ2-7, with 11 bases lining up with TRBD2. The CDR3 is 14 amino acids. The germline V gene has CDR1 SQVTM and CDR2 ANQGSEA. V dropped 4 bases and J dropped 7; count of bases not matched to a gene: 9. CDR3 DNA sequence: TGCAGCGTTGTCCTAGCGGGGGGCTTTTCAGAGCAGTACTTC. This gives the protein CSVVLAGGFSEQYF.

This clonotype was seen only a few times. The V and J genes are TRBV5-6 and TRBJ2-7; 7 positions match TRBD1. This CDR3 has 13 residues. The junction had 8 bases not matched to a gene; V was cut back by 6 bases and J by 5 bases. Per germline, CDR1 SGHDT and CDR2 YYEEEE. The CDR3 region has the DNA TGTGCCAGCACGGGACAGCTTGGGCACGAGCAGTACTTC. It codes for CASTGQLGHEQYF.

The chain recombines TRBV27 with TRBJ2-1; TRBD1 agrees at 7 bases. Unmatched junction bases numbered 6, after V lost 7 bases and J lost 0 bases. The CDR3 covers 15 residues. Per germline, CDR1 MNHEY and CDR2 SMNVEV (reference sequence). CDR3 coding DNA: TGTGCCAGCAATCTATACAGGGGCTCCTACAATGAGCAGTTCTTC. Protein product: CASNLYRGSYNEQFF.

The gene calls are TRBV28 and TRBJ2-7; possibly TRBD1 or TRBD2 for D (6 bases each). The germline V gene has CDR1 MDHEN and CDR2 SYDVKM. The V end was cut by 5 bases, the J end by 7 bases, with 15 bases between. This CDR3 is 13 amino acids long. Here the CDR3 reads CASSRRGRREQYF. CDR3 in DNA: TGTGCCAGCAGTCGGAGGGGGAGGAGAGAGCAGTACTTC.

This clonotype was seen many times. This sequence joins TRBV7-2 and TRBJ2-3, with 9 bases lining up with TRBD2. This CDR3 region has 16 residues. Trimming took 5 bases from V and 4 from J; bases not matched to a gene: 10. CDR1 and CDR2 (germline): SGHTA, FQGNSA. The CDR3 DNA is TGTGCCAGCAGCACCGGCAGCGGGAGGCTCCCAGATACGCAGTATTTT. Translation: CASSTGSGRLPDTQYF.

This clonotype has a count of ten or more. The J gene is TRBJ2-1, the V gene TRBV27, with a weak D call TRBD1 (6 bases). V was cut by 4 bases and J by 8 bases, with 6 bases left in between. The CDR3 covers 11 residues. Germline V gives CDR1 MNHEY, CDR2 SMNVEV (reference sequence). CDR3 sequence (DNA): TGTGCCAGCAGTTGGGGGCATGAGCAGTTCTTC. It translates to CASSWGHEQFF.

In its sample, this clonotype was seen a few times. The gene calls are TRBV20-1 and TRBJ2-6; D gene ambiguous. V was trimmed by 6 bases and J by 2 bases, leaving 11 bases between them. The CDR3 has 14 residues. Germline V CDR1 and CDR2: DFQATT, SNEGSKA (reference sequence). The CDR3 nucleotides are TGCAGTGCCGTCCCCGGTACTGGGGCCAACGTCCTGACTTTC. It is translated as CSAVPGTGANVLTF.

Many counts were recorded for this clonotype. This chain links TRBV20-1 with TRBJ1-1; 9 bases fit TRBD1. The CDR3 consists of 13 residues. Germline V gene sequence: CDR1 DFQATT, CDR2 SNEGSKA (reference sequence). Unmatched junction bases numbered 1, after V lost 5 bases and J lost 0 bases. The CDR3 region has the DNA TGCAGTGCTGGGACAGGGCTGAACACTGAAGCTTTCTTT. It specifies CSAGTGLNTEAFF.

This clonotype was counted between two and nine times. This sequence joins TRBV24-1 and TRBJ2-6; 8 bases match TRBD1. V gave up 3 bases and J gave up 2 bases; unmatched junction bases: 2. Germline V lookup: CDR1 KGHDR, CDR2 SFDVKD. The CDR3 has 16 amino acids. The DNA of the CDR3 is TGTGCCACCAGTGATCCGACAGGGGCTGGGGCCAACGTCCTGACTTTC. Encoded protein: CATSDPTGAGANVLTF.

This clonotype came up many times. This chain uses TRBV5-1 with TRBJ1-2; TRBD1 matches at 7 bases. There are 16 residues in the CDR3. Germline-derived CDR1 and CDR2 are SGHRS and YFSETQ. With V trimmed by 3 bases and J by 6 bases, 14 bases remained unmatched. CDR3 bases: TGCGCCAGCAGCTGGGACCCCACAGGGGCTGAGGATGGCTACACCTTC. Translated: CASSWDPTGAEDGYTF.

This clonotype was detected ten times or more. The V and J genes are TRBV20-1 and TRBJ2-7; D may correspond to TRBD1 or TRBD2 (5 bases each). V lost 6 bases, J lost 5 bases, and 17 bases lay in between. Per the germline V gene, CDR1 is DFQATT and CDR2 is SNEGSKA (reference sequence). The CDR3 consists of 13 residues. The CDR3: CSAFRAGSDEQYF. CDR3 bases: TGCAGTGCCTTCAGGGCAGGGAGCGACGAGCAGTACTTC.

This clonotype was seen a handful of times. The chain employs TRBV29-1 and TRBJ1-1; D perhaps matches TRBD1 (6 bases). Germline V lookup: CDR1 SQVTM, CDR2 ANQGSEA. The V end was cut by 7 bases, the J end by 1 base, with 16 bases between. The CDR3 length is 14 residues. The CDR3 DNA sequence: TGCAGCGCCCGGGGGGCCGGTCAGAACACTGAAGCTTTCTTT. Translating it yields CSARGAGQNTEAFF.